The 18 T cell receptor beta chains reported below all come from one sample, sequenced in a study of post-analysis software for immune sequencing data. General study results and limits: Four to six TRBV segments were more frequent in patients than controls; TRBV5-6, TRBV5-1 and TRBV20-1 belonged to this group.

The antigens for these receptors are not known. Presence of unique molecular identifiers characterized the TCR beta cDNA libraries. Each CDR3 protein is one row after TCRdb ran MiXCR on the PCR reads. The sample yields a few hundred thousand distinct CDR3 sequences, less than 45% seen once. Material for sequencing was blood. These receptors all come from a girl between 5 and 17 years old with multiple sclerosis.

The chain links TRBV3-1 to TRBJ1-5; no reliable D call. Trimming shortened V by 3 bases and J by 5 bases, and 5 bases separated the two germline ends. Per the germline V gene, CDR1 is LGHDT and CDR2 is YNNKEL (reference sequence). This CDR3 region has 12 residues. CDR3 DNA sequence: TGTGCCAGCAGCCAGTATGATCAGCCCCAGCATTTT. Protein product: CASSQYDQPQHF.

This CDR3 is CASSQDERGELFF. Written as DNA, the CDR3 is TGTGCCAGCAGCCAAGATGAGAGGGGGGAGCTGTTTTTT. The chain recombines TRBV3-1 with TRBJ2-2; D is undetermined. V lost 0 bases and J 8 bases, leaving 7 bases between the germline ends. CDR1 and CDR2 from the germline V gene are LGHDT and YNNKEL (reference sequence). The CDR3 contains 13 residues.

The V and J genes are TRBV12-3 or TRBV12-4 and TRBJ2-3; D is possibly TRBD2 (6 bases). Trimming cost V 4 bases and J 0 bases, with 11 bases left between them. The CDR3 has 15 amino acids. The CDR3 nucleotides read TGTGCCAGCAGTTGGGGACTCCCTAGCACAGATACGCAGTATTTT. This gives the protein CASSWGLPSTDTQYF.

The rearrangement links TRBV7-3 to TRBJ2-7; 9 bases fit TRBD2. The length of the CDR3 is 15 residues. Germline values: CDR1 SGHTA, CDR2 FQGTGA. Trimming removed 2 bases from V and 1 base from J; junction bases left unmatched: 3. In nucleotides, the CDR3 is TGTGCCAGCAGCTTAGGACTAGCGTCGTCCTACGAGCAGTACTTC. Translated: CASSLGLASSYEQYF. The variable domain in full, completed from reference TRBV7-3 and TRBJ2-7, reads GAGVSQTPSNKVTEKGKYVELRCDPISGHTALYWYRQSLGQGPEFLIYFQGTGAADDSGLPNDRFFAVRPEGSVSTLKIQRTERGDSAVYLCASSLGLASSYEQYFGPGTRLTVT.

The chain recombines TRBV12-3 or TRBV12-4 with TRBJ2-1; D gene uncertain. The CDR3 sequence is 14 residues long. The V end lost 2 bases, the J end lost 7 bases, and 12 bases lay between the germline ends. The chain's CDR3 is CASSLTLYGNEQFF. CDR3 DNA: TGTGCCAGCAGTTTAACTCTATACGGGAATGAGCAGTTCTTC.

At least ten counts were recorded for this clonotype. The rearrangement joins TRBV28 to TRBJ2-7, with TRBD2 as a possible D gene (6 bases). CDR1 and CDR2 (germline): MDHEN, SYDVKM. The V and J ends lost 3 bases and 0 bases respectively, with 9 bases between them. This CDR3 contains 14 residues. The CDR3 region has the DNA TGTGCCAGCAGTTTGGTGGGGGGCTCCTACGAGCAGTACTTC. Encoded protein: CASSLVGGSYEQYF.

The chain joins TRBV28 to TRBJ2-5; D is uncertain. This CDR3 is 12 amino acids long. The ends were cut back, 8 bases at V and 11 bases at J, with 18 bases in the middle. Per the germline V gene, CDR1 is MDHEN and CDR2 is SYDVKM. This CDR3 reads CASAPGRSEQYF. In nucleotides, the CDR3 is TGTGCCAGCGCACCCGGAAGAAGTGAGCAGTACTTC.

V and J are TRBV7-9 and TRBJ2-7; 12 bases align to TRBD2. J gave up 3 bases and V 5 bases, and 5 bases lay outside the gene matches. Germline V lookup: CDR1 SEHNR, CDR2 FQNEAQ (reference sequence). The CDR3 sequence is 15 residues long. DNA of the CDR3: TGTGCCAGCAGCCACTCACTAGCGGGGGGCTACGAGCAGTACTTC. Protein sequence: CASSHSLAGGYEQYF.

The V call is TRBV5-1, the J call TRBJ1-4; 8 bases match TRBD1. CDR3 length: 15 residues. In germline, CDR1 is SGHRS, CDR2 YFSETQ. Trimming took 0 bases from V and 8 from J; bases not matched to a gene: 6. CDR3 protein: CASSLVQGAPEKLFF. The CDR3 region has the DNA TGCGCCAGCAGCTTGGTCCAGGGGGCGCCGGAAAAACTGTTTTTT.

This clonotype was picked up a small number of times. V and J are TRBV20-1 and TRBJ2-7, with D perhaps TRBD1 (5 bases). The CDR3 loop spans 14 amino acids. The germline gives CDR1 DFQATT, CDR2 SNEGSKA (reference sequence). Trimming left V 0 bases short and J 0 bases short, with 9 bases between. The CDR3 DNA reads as TGCAGTGCTAGAGATCGACAGAGCTCCTACGAGCAGTACTTC. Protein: CSARDRQSSYEQYF.

CDR3 amino acids: CASSLESGVGTEAFF. The CDR3 DNA follows: TGTGCCAGCAGCTTAGAGAGCGGGGTAGGCACTGAAGCTTTCTTT. The chain recombines TRBV7-2 with TRBJ1-1; D is unresolved. Germline loops: CDR1 SGHTA, CDR2 FQGNSA. The CDR3 loop spans 15 amino acids. V was shortened by 1 base and J by 4 bases, with 13 bases between the two germline ends.

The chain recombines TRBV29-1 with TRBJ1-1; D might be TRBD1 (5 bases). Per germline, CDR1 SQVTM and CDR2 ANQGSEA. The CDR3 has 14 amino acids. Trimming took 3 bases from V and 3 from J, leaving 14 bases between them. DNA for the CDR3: TGCAGCGTTGAGCAGGGAGTACTTTACACTGAAGCTTTCTTT. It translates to CSVEQGVLYTEAFF.

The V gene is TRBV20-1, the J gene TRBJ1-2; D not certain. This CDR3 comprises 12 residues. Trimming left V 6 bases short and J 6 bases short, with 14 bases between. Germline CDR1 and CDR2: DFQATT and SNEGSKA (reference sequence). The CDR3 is CSAVTALNGYTF. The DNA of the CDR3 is TGCAGTGCCGTAACAGCTCTCAATGGCTACACCTTC.

This CDR3 is CASSFTTGELFF. CDR3 sequence (DNA): TGTGCCAGCAGTTTTACCACCGGGGAGCTGTTTTTT. The chain is built from TRBV28 and TRBJ2-2; D gene unclear. The CDR3 is made up of 12 amino acids. The germline V gene has CDR1 MDHEN and CDR2 SYDVKM. Trimming stripped 3 bases from V and 4 bases from J, with 3 bases between.

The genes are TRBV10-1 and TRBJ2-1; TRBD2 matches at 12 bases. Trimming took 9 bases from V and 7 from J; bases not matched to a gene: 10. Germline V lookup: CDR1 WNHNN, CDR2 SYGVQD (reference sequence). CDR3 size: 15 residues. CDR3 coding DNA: TGCGCCAGTTCGGACCGAGGACTAGCGGGAAATGAGCAGTTCTTC. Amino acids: CASSDRGLAGNEQFF.

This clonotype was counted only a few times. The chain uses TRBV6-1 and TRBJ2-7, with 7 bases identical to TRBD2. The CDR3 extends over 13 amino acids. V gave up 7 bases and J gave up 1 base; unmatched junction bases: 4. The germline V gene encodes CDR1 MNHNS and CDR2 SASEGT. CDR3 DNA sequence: TGTGCCAGCACACCTAGCGGATCCTACGAGCAGTACTTC. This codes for CASTPSGSYEQYF.

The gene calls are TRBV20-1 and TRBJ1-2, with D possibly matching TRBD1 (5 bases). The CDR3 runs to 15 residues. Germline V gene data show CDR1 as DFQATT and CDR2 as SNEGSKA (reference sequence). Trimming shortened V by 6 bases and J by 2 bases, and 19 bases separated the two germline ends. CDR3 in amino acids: CSAIKPGPTNYGYTF. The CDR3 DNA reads TGCAGTGCGATTAAGCCGGGACCGACCAACTATGGCTACACCTTC.

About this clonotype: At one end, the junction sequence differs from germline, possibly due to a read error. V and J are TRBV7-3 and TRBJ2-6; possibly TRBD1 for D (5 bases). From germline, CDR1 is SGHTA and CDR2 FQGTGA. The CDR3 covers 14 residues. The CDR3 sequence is CASSFSSGANVRTF. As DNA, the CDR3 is TGTGCCAGCAGCTTTAGCTCTGGGGCCAACGTCCGGACTTTC.